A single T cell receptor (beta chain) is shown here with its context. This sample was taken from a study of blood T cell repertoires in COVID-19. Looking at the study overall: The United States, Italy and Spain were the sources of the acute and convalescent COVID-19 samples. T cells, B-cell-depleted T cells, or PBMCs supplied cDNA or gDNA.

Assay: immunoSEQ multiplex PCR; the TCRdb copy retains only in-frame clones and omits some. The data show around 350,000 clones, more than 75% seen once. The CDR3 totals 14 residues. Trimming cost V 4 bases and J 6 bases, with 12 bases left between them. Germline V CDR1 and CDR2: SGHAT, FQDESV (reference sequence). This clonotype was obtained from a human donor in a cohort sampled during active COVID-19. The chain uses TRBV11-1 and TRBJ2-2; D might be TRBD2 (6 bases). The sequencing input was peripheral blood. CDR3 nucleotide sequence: TGTGCCAGCAGCTCGACTAGAGTGGCCGGGGAGCTGTTTTTT. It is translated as CASSSTRVAGELFF.